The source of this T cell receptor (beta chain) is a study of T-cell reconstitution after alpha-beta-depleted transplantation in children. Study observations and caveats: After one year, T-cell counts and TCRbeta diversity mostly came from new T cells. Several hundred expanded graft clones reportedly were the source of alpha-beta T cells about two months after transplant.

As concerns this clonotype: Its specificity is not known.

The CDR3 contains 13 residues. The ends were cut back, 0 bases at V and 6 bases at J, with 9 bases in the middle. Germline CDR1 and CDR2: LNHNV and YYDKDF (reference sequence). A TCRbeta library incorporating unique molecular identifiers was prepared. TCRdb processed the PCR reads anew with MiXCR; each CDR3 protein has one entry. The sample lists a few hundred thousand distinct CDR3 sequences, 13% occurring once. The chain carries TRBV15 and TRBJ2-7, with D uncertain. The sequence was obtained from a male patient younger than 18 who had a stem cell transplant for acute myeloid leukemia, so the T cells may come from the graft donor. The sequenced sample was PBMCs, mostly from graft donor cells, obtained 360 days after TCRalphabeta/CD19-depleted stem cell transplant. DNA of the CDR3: TGTGCCACCAGCAGAGATCTCCAGAGCGAGCAGTACTTC. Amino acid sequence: CATSRDLQSEQYF.